A selection of T cell receptor beta chains follows, all from one sample in a study of vaccination effects on CD4 cells after COVID-19. This table comes from immunoSEQ multiplex PCR, and its TCRdb copy is limited to in-frame clones, with some not included. The sample lists 25,000 to 40,000 clones, roughly 78% occurring once. These receptors have no known antigen. Sequencing was performed on CD4+ T cells from PBMCs cultured with HCoV-NL63 spike peptides, taken after COVID-19 vaccination. The source is a human donor who received a COVID-19 vaccine. Some clones in this sample may be carry-over from other donors' samples. The CDR3 runs from the conserved cysteine through the conserved F or W. The D gene is left open where the match is weak. Clone size appears in some rows only: once, few, many, or a class for an expanded clone.

d_call	v_call	clone_size	j_call	cdr3_aa	cdr3_nt
.	TRBV5-8	.	TRBJ1-1	CASPGGDLMNTEAFF	TGTGCCAGCCCTGGGGGGGACCTTATGAACACTGAAGCTTTCTTT
.	TRBV24-1	.	TRBJ2-5	CATSPQGRGKTQYF	TGTGCCACAAGCCCCCAGGGTAGGGGAAAGACCCAGTACTTC
.	TRBV6-5	once	TRBJ1-5	CASSYRARAGNQPQHF	TGTGCCAGCAGTTACAGGGCCAGGGCTGGCAATCAGCCCCAGCATTTT
.	TRBV5-1	.	TRBJ2-3	CASSLGEFITDTQYF	TGCGCCAGCAGCTTGGGCGAGTTTATCACAGATACGCAGTATTTT
TRBD1	TRBV3-1/TRBV3-2	.	TRBJ1-2	CASSHPGQGRGYTF	TGTGCCAGCAGCCATCCGGGACAGGGTCGTGGCTACACCTTC
.	TRBV19	.	TRBJ1-5	CASSVMGQPQHF	TGTGCCAGTAGTGTAATGGGCCAGCCCCAGCATTTT
.	TRBV9	once	TRBJ2-1	CASSVAPGDVEQFF	TGTGCCAGCAGCGTGGCCCCCGGGGACGTAGAGCAGTTCTTC
.	TRBV10-2	.	TRBJ1-1	CASSDFLKGNTEAFF	TGCGCCAGCAGTGACTTTCTGAAGGGGAACACTGAAGCTTTCTTT
.	TRBV4-1	.	TRBJ1-4	CASRGGADEKLFF	TGCGCCAGCAGAGGGGGGGCGGATGAAAAACTGTTTTTT
.	TRBV5-4	.	TRBJ2-6	CASSSGAGANVLTF	TGTGCCAGCAGCTCAGGGGCTGGGGCCAACGTCCTGACTTTC
.	TRBV7-3	.	TRBJ2-3	CASSLAGQRTDTQYF	TGTGCCAGCAGCTTGGCGGGACAGCGCACAGATACGCAGTATTTT
TRBD2	TRBV5-4	.	TRBJ2-3	CASSYTSGTSTDTQYF	TGTGCCAGCAGCTATACGAGCGGGACTAGCACAGATACGCAGTATTTT
TRBD1	TRBV30	.	TRBJ1-4	CAWNPGQGEKLFF	TGTGCCTGGAATCCGGGACAGGGTGAAAAACTGTTTTTT
.	TRBV25-1	once	TRBJ1-1	CASSDTSRADTEAFF	TGTGCCAGCAGTGATACTAGTAGGGCCGACACTGAAGCTTTCTTT
.	TRBV6-4	.	TRBJ2-2	CASSPLDSPGELFF	TGTGCCAGCAGCCCCCTAGACTCGCCCGGGGAGCTGTTTTTT
TRBD2	TRBV3-1/TRBV3-2	.	TRBJ2-3	CASSQGTSGEDTQYF	TGTGCCAGCAGCCAAGGGACTAGCGGGGAAGATACGCAGTATTTT
TRBD1	TRBV11-2	.	TRBJ1-1	CASSWTGSSKGAFF	TGTGCCAGCAGCTGGACAGGTTCTTCGAAGGGAGCTTTCTTT
.	TRBV6-6	.	TRBJ2-1	CASWLDFYNEQFF	TGTGCCAGTTGGCTGGATTTTTACAATGAGCAGTTCTTC
TRBD1	TRBV9	.	TRBJ1-6	CASSVGQGQDRSYNSPLHF	TGTGCCAGCAGCGTAGGACAAGGACAGGACCGCTCCTATAATTCACCCCTCCACTTT
.	TRBV3-1/TRBV3-2	few	TRBJ1-2	CASSRGMTSYGYTF	TGTGCCAGCAGCCGCGGGATGACATCCTATGGCTACACCTTC
.	TRBV6-6	.	TRBJ2-7	CASSYASSYGQYF	TGTGCCAGCAGTTACGCTTCTAGCTATGGGCAGTACTTC
.	TRBV5-1	few	TRBJ1-5	CASSLEPSSSNQPQHF	TGCGCCAGCAGCTTGGAACCGAGCTCGAGCAATCAGCCCCAGCATTTT
.	TRBV3-1/TRBV3-2	.	TRBJ1-6	CASSQSNLRSYNSPLHF	TGTGCCAGCAGCCAAAGCAACTTACGCTCCTATAATTCACCCCTCCACTTT
TRBD1	TRBV19	.	TRBJ1-5	CASSPMDRGSNQPQHF	TGTGCCAGTAGTCCGATGGACAGGGGTAGCAATCAGCCCCAGCATTTT
TRBD1	TRBV27	.	TRBJ1-3	CASSLGRDRASGNTIYF	TGTGCCAGCAGTTTAGGTAGGGACAGGGCCTCTGGAAACACCATATATTTT